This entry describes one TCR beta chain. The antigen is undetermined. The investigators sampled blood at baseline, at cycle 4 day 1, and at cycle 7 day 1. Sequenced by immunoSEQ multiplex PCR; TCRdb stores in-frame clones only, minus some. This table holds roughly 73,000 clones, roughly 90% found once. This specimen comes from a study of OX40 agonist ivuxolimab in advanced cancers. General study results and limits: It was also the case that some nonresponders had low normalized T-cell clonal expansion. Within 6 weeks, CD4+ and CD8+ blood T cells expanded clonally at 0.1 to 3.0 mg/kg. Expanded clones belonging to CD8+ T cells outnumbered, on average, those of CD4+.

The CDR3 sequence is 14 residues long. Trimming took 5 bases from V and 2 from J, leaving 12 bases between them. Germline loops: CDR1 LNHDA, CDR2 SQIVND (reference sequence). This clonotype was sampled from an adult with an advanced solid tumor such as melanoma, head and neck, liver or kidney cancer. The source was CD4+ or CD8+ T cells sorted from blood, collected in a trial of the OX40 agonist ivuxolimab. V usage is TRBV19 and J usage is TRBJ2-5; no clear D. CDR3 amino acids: CASSHPGLQETQYF. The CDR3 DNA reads TGTGCCAGTAGTCACCCCGGGCTTCAAGAGACCCAGTACTTC.